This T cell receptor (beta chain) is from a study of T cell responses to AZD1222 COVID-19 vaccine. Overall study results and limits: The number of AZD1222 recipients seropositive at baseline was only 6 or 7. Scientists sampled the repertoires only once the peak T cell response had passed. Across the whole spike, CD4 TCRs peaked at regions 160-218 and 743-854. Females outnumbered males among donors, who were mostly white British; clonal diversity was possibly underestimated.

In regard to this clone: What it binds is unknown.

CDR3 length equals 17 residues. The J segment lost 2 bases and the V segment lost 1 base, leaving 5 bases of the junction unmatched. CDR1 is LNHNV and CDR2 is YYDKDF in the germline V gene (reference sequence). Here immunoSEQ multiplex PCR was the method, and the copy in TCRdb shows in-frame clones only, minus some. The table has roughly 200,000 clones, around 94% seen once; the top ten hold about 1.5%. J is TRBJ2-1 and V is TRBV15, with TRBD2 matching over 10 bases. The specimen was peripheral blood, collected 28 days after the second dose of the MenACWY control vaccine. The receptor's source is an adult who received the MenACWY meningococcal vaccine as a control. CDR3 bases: TGTGCCACCAGCAGAGCGGAACTAGCGGGGACCTACAATGAGCAGTTCTTC. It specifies CATSRAELAGTYNEQFF.